The clone carrying this T cell receptor (beta chain) was picked up a small number of times. What it recognizes is unknown. The investigators reverse transcribed all of the isolated RNA, so they sequenced expressed TCRB transcripts. The average read count of naive, central memory and regulatory T cell samples was approximately 3.5 million. TCRdb's copy holds only in-frame clones and misses some; the assay was immunoSEQ multiplex PCR. Of more than 120,000 clones in the sample, about 13% were seen once. The CDR3 sequence is 16 residues long. V dropped 1 base and J dropped 0 bases, with 12 bases sitting between them. Germline V CDR1 and CDR2: SGHTA, FQGNSA. This record belongs to a study of beta chain features in type 1 diabetes. The study, taken as a whole, reports: Significant though moderate, a shortening of TCRB CDR3s appeared in all four CD4+ subsets of Type 1 diabetes patients.

The TCR originated in a man younger than 35 with type 1 diabetes. The chain uses TRBV7-2 and TRBJ1-2; D may be TRBD1 (6 bases). Sequencing was performed on central memory CD4+ T cells from blood. The CDR3 spells CASSLVPGATNYGYTF. The CDR3 DNA sequence: TGTGCCAGCAGCTTAGTTCCAGGGGCAACTAACTATGGCTACACCTTC.